One and the same sample provided the 18 T cell receptor beta chains below, sequenced in a study of blood T cells in healthy people across ages. A second roughly 6 to 11 cycle PCR used barcoded and J-beta primers. Each CDR3 protein is one row after TCRdb ran MiXCR on the 5' RACE reads. The profile covers 800,000 to 950,000 distinct CDR3 sequences, with 35% to 40% appearing a single time and over 10% taken by the ten largest. Source material: blood. The receptors stem from a man in his late teens or twenties in good health.

This clonotype was seen at least ten times. V usage is TRBV7-2 and J usage is TRBJ2-1, with TRBD2 matching over 12 bases. The CDR3 length is 17 residues. Germline V CDR1 and CDR2: SGHTA, FQGNSA. After removal of 2 bases from V and 4 bases from J, the junction contained 6 bases not matched to a gene. The CDR3 spells CASSLYLAGGMYNEQFF. The CDR3, as DNA: TGTGCCAGCAGCTTATACCTAGCGGGGGGGATGTACAATGAGCAGTTCTTC.

This clonotype was picked up many times. V gene TRBV4-3 combines with J gene TRBJ1-2; the D gene is possibly TRBD1 (5 bases). CDR3 size: 17 residues. Germline lookup yields CDR1 LGHNA and CDR2 YSLEER. Deletions cut 0 bases from V and 1 base from J, with 15 bases between. The CDR3 DNA reads as TGCGCCAGCAGCCAAGATGCGTGGGGAGGGGTTAACTATGGCTACACCTTC. Protein product: CASSQDAWGGVNYGYTF.

For the CDR3, the DNA is TGTGCCAGCAGTTTTGTTGGGGATAGCAATCAGCCCCAGCATTTT. It yields the protein CASSFVGDSNQPQHF. The chain has TRBV12-3 or TRBV12-4 and TRBJ1-5; D is unresolved. With 3 bases removed from V and 0 bases from J, the gap between germline ends came to 9 bases. The CDR3 sequence is 15 residues long.

CDR3 nucleotide sequence: TGCAGTGCTAGAGACCGAGTTAGTACACCTTCCTACGAGCAGTACTTC. It codes for CSARDRVSTPSYEQYF. The chain has TRBV20-1 and TRBJ2-7; D ambiguous. Trimming shortened V by 0 bases and J by 1 base, and 16 bases separated the two germline ends. Germline CDR1 is DFQATT and CDR2 is SNEGSKA (reference sequence). The CDR3 is made up of 16 amino acids.

V gene TRBV4-3 combines with J gene TRBJ2-3; 14 nucleotides match TRBD2. V shed 1 base and J 0 bases; nucleotides not matched to a gene: 6. Germline V gives CDR1 LGHNA, CDR2 YSLEER. The length of the CDR3 is 19 residues. The CDR3: CASSQVGTSGGLSTDTQYF. DNA of the CDR3: TGCGCCAGCAGCCAAGTTGGGACTAGCGGGGGCCTTAGCACAGATACGCAGTATTTT.

The DNA for the CDR3 is TGTGCCAGCAGTGTAACCCAGACAGATACGCAGTATTTT. Amino acid sequence: CASSVTQTDTQYF. This chain connects TRBV9 to TRBJ2-3; D is ambiguous. This CDR3 is built from 13 residues. Trimming cost V 5 bases and J 3 bases, with 10 bases left between them. Germline V gene sequence: CDR1 SGDLS, CDR2 YYNGEE.

The chain has TRBV9 and TRBJ1-3; D possibly corresponds to TRBD1 (5 bases). The CDR3 length is 17 residues. Per germline, CDR1 SGDLS and CDR2 YYNGEE. V was clipped by 3 bases and J by 9 bases, with 25 bases between them. CDR3 nucleotides: TGTGCCAGCAGCGCCAGTATGGGACGCTTTCGAACGAGCACCATATATTTT. It yields the protein CASSASMGRFRTSTIYF.

In regard to this clonotype: One junction end disagrees with the germline gene, perhaps due to a read error. The chain employs TRBV20-1 and TRBJ1-5; D possibly corresponds to TRBD1 (5 bases). The germline gives CDR1 DFQATT, CDR2 SNEGSKA (reference sequence). The CDR3 contains 15 residues. The CDR3 spells CGASRDEGGNQPQHF. CDR3 DNA sequence: TGCGGTGCTAGCCGGGACGAAGGTGGCAATCAGCCCCAGCATTTT.

The sample holds a few counts of this clonotype. The chain couples TRBV20-1 to TRBJ2-1; a possible D gene is TRBD1 (7 bases). Germline loops: CDR1 DFQATT, CDR2 SNEGSKA (reference sequence). V lost 6 bases, J lost 8 bases, and 26 bases lay in between. CDR3 size: 16 residues. This chain's CDR3 is CSAGGSGTETLYEQFF. DNA for the CDR3: TGCAGTGCCGGGGGTTCCGGGACAGAAACGCTCTATGAGCAGTTCTTC.

As for this clonotype: A much larger clone lies a single base off, so this may be a read error. V and J are TRBV7-2 and TRBJ2-3; TRBD2 matches at 11 bases. Germline V gene lookup returns CDR1 SGHTA and CDR2 FQGNSA. Trimming took 7 bases from V and 0 from J; bases not matched to a gene: 12. The CDR3 has 18 amino acids. The CDR3 nucleotides are TGTGCCAGCAACCCTGCAACTAGCGGGGGCCCTAGCACAGATACGCAGTATTTT. This gives the protein CASNPATSGGPSTDTQYF. Drawing the rest from reference TRBV7-2 and TRBJ2-3, the complete variable domain is GAGVSQSPSNKVTEKGKDVELRCDPISGHTALYWYRQSLGQGLEFLIYFQGNSAPDKSGLPSDRFSAERTGGSVSTLTIQRTQQEDSAVYLCASNPATSGGPSTDTQYFGPGTRLTVL.

This clonotype turned up a few times. The chain recombines TRBV20-1 with TRBJ2-5; 11 nucleotides align to TRBD2. The CDR3 runs to 12 residues. Trimming removed 8 bases from V and 3 bases from J; junction bases left unmatched: 2. Per the germline V gene, CDR1 is DFQATT and CDR2 is SNEGSKA (reference sequence). The CDR3 loop reads CSSTSGEETQYF. The CDR3 DNA reads as TGCAGTTCGACTAGCGGGGAAGAGACCCAGTACTTC.

This clonotype was seen only a few times. This chain connects TRBV12-3 or TRBV12-4 to TRBJ1-5, with D tentatively TRBD1 (6 bases). V lost 8 bases and J 2 bases, leaving 10 bases between the germline ends. The CDR3 length is 13 residues. CDR3 loop: CASQQGGNQPQHF. CDR3 sequence (DNA): TGTGCCAGCCAACAGGGAGGCAATCAGCCCCAGCATTTT.

The V call is TRBV5-1, the J call TRBJ2-7, with D tentatively TRBD2 (6 bases). The V end lost 0 bases, the J end lost 2 bases, and 12 bases lay between the germline ends. This CDR3 spans 15 amino acids. Germline V lookup: CDR1 SGHRS, CDR2 YFSETQ. CDR3 nucleotide sequence: TGCGCCAGCAGCTTGGCCGGGGGTACCCCCTACGAGCAGTACTTC. This sequence encodes CASSLAGGTPYEQYF.

The V call is TRBV2, the J call TRBJ2-3, with TRBD2 identical over 7 bases. The V gene's germline CDR1 is SNHLY and CDR2 FYNNEI. V shed 4 bases, J shed 1 base, and the junction held 11 bases outside the gene matches. CDR3 length: 17 residues. CDR3 sequence (DNA): TGTGCCAGCAGTGGAGCTGGGGGTCGGGGGGGCACAGATACGCAGTATTTT. Translated, it gives CASSGAGGRGGTDTQYF.

The V gene is TRBV4-3, the J gene TRBJ1-4; possible D gene TRBD1, 5 bases. The V end was cut by 0 bases, the J end by 8 bases, with 13 bases between. CDR1 and CDR2 (germline): LGHNA, YSLEER. The CDR3 loop spans 15 amino acids. DNA of the CDR3: TGCGCCAGCAGCCAAGAGGGCAGGGAGTACGAAAAACTGTTTTTT. It translates to CASSQEGREYEKLFF.

Comment on this clonotype: This could be a read error, since a much larger clone is one nucleotide away. V and J are TRBV9 and TRBJ2-1; D is possibly TRBD2 (7 bases). Germline CDR1 SGDLS, CDR2 YYNGEE. CDR3 length equals 15 residues. V was trimmed by 3 bases and J by 13 bases, leaving 23 bases between them. CDR3 protein: CASSALLGGGETQFF. The CDR3 region has the DNA TGTGCCAGCAGCGCCCTATTAGGGGGGGGAGAGACCCAGTTCTTC.

The chain uses TRBV2 and TRBJ1-5, with D maybe TRBD1 (5 bases). Germline V gives CDR1 SNHLY, CDR2 FYNNEI. Trimming removed 8 bases at V and 4 bases at J, with 15 bases between. The CDR3 sequence is 14 residues long. The CDR3 coding sequence is TGTGCCAGCGGCCAAGACAGCTATAATCAGCCCCAGCATTTT. It codes for CASGQDSYNQPQHF.

This chain uses TRBV12-3 or TRBV12-4 with TRBJ2-1; the match to TRBD2 covers 10 bases. J was trimmed by 1 base and V by 5 bases; bases with no gene match: 11. CDR3 length: 18 amino acids. The chain's CDR3 is CASSKFKRGGLSYNEQFF. The CDR3 region has the DNA TGTGCCAGCAGTAAATTTAAGCGGGGGGGCCTATCCTACAATGAGCAGTTCTTC.